These 11 T cell receptor beta chains were sequenced from one sample in a study of PD-1 blockade in classical Hodgkin lymphoma. Exposure to brentuximab vedotin varied, and each patient had relapsed following autologous stem cell transplantation. Using immunoSEQ multiplex PCR, the repertoire was profiled, and TCRdb retains in-frame clones only, with some absent. The sample shows some 65,000 clones, around 75% of them seen only once. Sequenced here: peripheral blood mononuclear cells (PBMCs), sampled before the second cycle of nivolumab. Receptors originate from a human donor with classical Hodgkin lymphoma.

The chain links TRBV2 to TRBJ2-1; D is perhaps TRBD1 (6 bases). CDR1 SNHLY and CDR2 FYNNEI come from the germline V gene. The CDR3 has 13 amino acids. V lost 8 bases, J lost 4 bases, and 12 bases lay in between. The CDR3 region has the DNA TGTGCCAGCTCAGCTCAGGGGTACAATGAGCAGTTCTTC. Amino acid sequence: CASSAQGYNEQFF.

This chain joins TRBV7-9 and TRBJ2-5; 10 bases fit TRBD2. The CDR3 is 15 residues long. Losses at the gene ends were 1 base for V and 1 base for J; bases not matched to a gene: 0. The germline V gene encodes CDR1 SEHNR and CDR2 FQNEAQ (reference sequence). In nucleotides, the CDR3 is TGTGCCAGCAGCTTAGGGACTAGCGGCCAAGAGACCCAGTACTTC. This translates into CASSLGTSGQETQYF.

This clone came up once. J is TRBJ2-2 and V is TRBV6-5; 9 bases line up with TRBD1. The CDR3 length is 16 residues. Germline CDR1 is MNHEY and CDR2 is SVGAGI. V lost 3 bases to trimming and J lost 7 bases; unmatched junction nucleotides: 9. The CDR3 sequence is CASSYGTGISHGELFF. The CDR3 nucleotides are TGTGCCAGCAGTTATGGGACAGGGATTTCCCACGGGGAGCTGTTTTTT.

The V call is TRBV30, the J call TRBJ2-5; TRBD2 aligns across 8 bases. V was clipped by 5 bases and J by 5 bases; unmatched bases: 7. Germline V gives CDR1 GTSNPN, CDR2 SVGIG (reference sequence). This CDR3 has 13 residues. The CDR3 sequence: CAWDGPGGETQYF. Here the CDR3 DNA reads TGTGCCTGGGACGGCCCGGGGGGGGAGACCCAGTACTTC.

This CDR3 reads CASSYSGGGLSYEQYF. CDR3 DNA sequence: TGTGCCAGCAGTTACTCGGGCGGGGGCCTCTCCTACGAGCAGTACTTC. The V call is TRBV6-6, the J call TRBJ2-7; D is possibly TRBD2 (7 bases). V lost 0 bases and J 0 bases, leaving 12 bases between the germline ends. This CDR3 is built from 16 residues. CDR1 is MNHNY, CDR2 SVGAGI, per germline (reference sequence).

The chain employs TRBV11-2 and TRBJ2-7; 11 positions match TRBD1. The germline V gene has CDR1 SGHAT and CDR2 FQNNGV. The CDR3 is 17 amino acids. With V trimmed by 5 bases and J by 3 bases, 12 bases remained unmatched. In nucleotides, the CDR3 is TGTGCCAGCAGCCCTACAAAGCCGGGACAGGGGGGCTACGAGCAGTACTTC. It yields the protein CASSPTKPGQGGYEQYF.

This chain links TRBV11-2 with TRBJ1-6; D perhaps matches TRBD1 (6 bases). This CDR3 has 15 residues. The ends were cut back, 6 bases at V and 9 bases at J, with 18 bases in the middle. Germline assignment: CDR1 SGHAT and CDR2 FQNNGV. The CDR3 here is CASRPIVGGSSPLHF. CDR3 nucleotide sequence: TGTGCCAGCAGGCCTATAGTGGGGGGCTCTTCACCCCTCCACTTT.

This clone was counted only a few times. The chain employs TRBV2 and TRBJ1-4, with 8 bases matching TRBD1. The CDR3 consists of 15 residues. The germline gives CDR1 SNHLY, CDR2 FYNNEI. V gave up 6 bases and J gave up 3 bases; unmatched junction bases: 6. CDR3 bases: TGTGCCAGCAGCTCCCTGACAGGGGCTAATGAAAAACTGTTTTTT. Translation: CASSSLTGANEKLFF.

V is TRBV11-2 and J is TRBJ2-3; D is unresolved. The CDR3 loop spans 13 amino acids. Looked up from germline, CDR1 is SGHAT and CDR2 is FQNNGV. Trimming stripped 0 bases from V and 6 bases from J, with 7 bases between. Here the CDR3 DNA reads TGTGCCAGCAGCTTAGATCCGGGTGATACGCAGTATTTT. This encodes CASSLDPGDTQYF.

In nucleotides, the CDR3 is TGTGCCAGCAGCCTACCCCAGGAACAGGACTACAATGAGCAGTTCTTC. It encodes CASSLPQEQDYNEQFF. This chain connects TRBV28 to TRBJ2-1; maybe TRBD1 (5 bases). Germline V gene data show CDR1 as MDHEN and CDR2 as SYDVKM. The CDR3 covers 16 residues. Trimming removed 6 bases from V and 3 bases from J, with 18 bases in between.

The CDR3 loop reads CASSLERVGQPQHF. Here the CDR3 DNA reads TGTGCCAGCAGCTTAGAGAGGGTGGGTCAGCCCCAGCATTTT. The V and J genes are TRBV11-2 and TRBJ1-5; D gene uncertain. Trimming removed 0 bases from V and 6 bases from J, with 9 bases in between. Per germline, CDR1 SGHAT and CDR2 FQNNGV. The CDR3 loop spans 14 amino acids.